The next 11 T cell receptor beta chains were all read from a single sample in a study of blood T cell repertoires in COVID-19. Profiling relied on immunoSEQ multiplex PCR, and the TCRdb table lists in-frame clones only, not all of them. The sample comprises 250,000 or so clones, about four fifths of which are singletons, and 3% to 4% rests with the top ten. Material: peripheral blood. Receptors were obtained from a woman in her late teens or twenties with acute or convalescent COVID-19.

The rearrangement uses TRBV19 and TRBJ2-5; 14 nucleotides align to TRBD2. The junction had 8 bases not matched to a gene; V was cut back by 1 base and J by 4 bases. The CDR3 is made up of 18 amino acids. Germline CDR1 LNHDA, CDR2 SQIVND (reference sequence). The CDR3 loop reads CASSIGLAGGPTGETQYF. The CDR3 region has the DNA TGTGCCAGTAGTATAGGACTAGCGGGAGGGCCCACGGGAGAGACCCAGTACTTC.

V is TRBV18 and J is TRBJ1-1; D gene uncertain. Trimming removed 1 base at V and 0 bases at J, with 9 bases between. This CDR3 has 15 amino acids. Germline CDR1 and CDR2: KGHSH and LQKENI. CDR3 amino acids: CASSPLLSVNTEAFF. The CDR3 nucleotides are TGTGCCAGCTCACCACTTTTGTCAGTGAACACTGAAGCTTTCTTT.

The chain carries TRBV5-1 and TRBJ2-1; D is possibly TRBD1 (5 bases). Germline V gene lookup returns CDR1 SGHRS and CDR2 YFSETQ. V lost 5 bases and J lost 7, with 10 bases in between. This CDR3 has 12 residues. CDR3 nucleotide sequence: TGCGCCAGCAGAATTAACAGGAATGAGCAGTTCTTC. It yields the protein CASRINRNEQFF.

The chain links TRBV19 to TRBJ2-2; 11 bases map to TRBD2. J gave up 0 bases and V 5 bases, and 8 bases lay outside the gene matches. Germline V CDR1 and CDR2: LNHDA, SQIVND (reference sequence). This CDR3 is built from 18 residues. The CDR3 sequence is CASSEGLAVSANTGELFF. In DNA, the CDR3 is TGTGCCAGTAGTGAGGGACTAGCGGTCTCCGCGAACACCGGGGAGCTGTTTTTT.

The V call is TRBV3-1 (or the pseudogene TRBV3-2), the J call TRBJ2-7; tentative D call: TRBD2 (5 bases). The CDR3 contains 14 residues. V lost 1 base and J 2 bases, leaving 9 bases between the germline ends. Germline loops: CDR1 LGHDT, CDR2 YNNKEL (reference sequence). This CDR3 reads CASSQVPAAYEQYF. The CDR3 DNA is TGTGCCAGCAGCCAAGTTCCAGCGGCCTACGAGCAGTACTTC.

V gene TRBV29-1 combines with J gene TRBJ1-2; 9 bases line up with TRBD1. After removal of 7 bases from V and 7 bases from J, the junction contained 7 bases not matched to a gene. The CDR3 runs to 12 residues. Looked up from germline, CDR1 is SQVTM and CDR2 is ANQGSEA. DNA for the CDR3: TGCAGCGGACGGGACAGGGAGGGTGGCTACACCTTC. Amino acids: CSGRDREGGYTF.

The chain links TRBV9 to TRBJ2-2, with D unclear. The CDR3 runs to 13 residues. The V gene's germline CDR1 is SGDLS and CDR2 YYNGEE. Trimming left V 0 bases short and J 6 bases short, with 6 bases between. In DNA, the CDR3 is TGTGCCAGCAGCGTAGCTACTTCCGGGGAGCTGTTTTTT. Translation: CASSVATSGELFF.

This chain joins TRBV10-3 and TRBJ2-2, with 8 bases fitting TRBD1. The CDR3 has 15 amino acids. The germline gives CDR1 ENHRY, CDR2 SYGVKD. The ends lost 3 bases at V and 6 bases at J; junction bases unmatched: 6. The CDR3 nucleotides are TGTGCCATCAGTGAAGCAGGGGGCGAGGCCGGGGAGCTGTTTTTT. Protein: CAISEAGGEAGELFF.

V usage is TRBV30 and J usage is TRBJ1-1, with D perhaps matching TRBD1 (5 bases). CDR1 is GTSNPN, CDR2 SVGIG, per germline (reference sequence). V was shortened by 0 bases and J by 6 bases, with 8 bases between the two germline ends. The CDR3 is made up of 12 amino acids. This CDR3 reads CAWSVRTPEAFF. The CDR3 coding sequence is TGTGCCTGGAGTGTACGGACACCTGAAGCTTTCTTT.

The sample holds one count of this clone. The V gene is TRBV2, the J gene TRBJ2-1; 12 positions match TRBD2. This CDR3 has 15 residues. Unmatched junction bases numbered 9, after V lost 7 bases and J lost 8 bases. Germline-derived CDR1 and CDR2 are SNHLY and FYNNEI. This CDR3 reads CASIRLAGVGDEQFF. The CDR3 bases are TGTGCCAGCATCCGACTAGCGGGAGTGGGGGATGAGCAGTTCTTC.

The J gene is TRBJ2-7, the V gene TRBV7-9, with 13 bases fitting TRBD2. The CDR3 totals 17 residues. Germline V gene data show CDR1 as SEHNR and CDR2 as FQNEAQ (reference sequence). V lost 5 bases and J lost 2; bases outside the gene matches: 9. CDR3 DNA sequence: TGTGCCAGCAGCCCCACGCAACTAGCGGGAGGGACCTACGAGCAGTACTTC. Amino acids: CASSPTQLAGGTYEQYF.